These T cell receptor beta chains were read from a single sample in a study of CD8+CD57+ T cells in acquired aplastic anemia. TCRdb used MiXCR to reprocess the reads, holding one entry per CDR3 protein. Of about half a million distinct CDR3 sequences in the sample, less than 35% were seen once. The sample comprised sorted CD4+, CD8+, or CD8+CD57+ T cells (not recorded which) from PBMCs. The receptor set was obtained from a human donor with aplastic anemia. Each CDR3 is given with its conserved first and last residue. A D gene is named only where the DNA matches it firmly. Rows may omit the clone size; those that give it use once, few, many or a size class.

d_call: NA
v_call: TRBV25-1
j_call: TRBJ1-2
cdr3_length: 14
clone_size: NA
cdr3_nt: TGTGCCAGCAGTTCCAACAGGTCTAACTATGGCTACACCTTC
cdr3_aa: CASSSNRSNYGYTF

d_call: TRBD2
v_call: TRBV29-1
j_call: TRBJ2-5
cdr3_length: 13
clone_size: many
cdr3_nt: TGCAGCGTTGAGACGGGGGGGCAAGAGACCCAGTACTTC
cdr3_aa: CSVETGGQETQYF

d_call: NA
v_call: TRBV7-2
j_call: TRBJ1-1
cdr3_length: 13
clone_size: NA
cdr3_nt: TGTGCCAACAGCTTGGGCAAGAACACTGAAGCTTTCTTT
cdr3_aa: CANSLGKNTEAFF

d_call: NA
v_call: TRBV5-1
j_call: TRBJ2-1
cdr3_length: 14
clone_size: few
cdr3_nt: TGCGCCAGCAGCTTAGAAACGTCCTACAATGAGCAGTTCTTC
cdr3_aa: CASSLETSYNEQFF

d_call: TRBD1
v_call: TRBV2
j_call: TRBJ2-3
cdr3_length: 18
clone_size: NA
cdr3_nt: TGTGCCAGCAACCGAAGAGCCGGACAGGGGTCTTCCACAGATACGCAGTATTTT
cdr3_aa: CASNRRAGQGSSTDTQYF

d_call: NA
v_call: TRBV19
j_call: TRBJ1-5
cdr3_length: 15
clone_size: NA
cdr3_nt: TGTGCCAGTAGTATTCGTTGGGAATTCAGTCAGCCCCAGCATTTT
cdr3_aa: CASSIRWEFSQPQHF

d_call: NA
v_call: TRBV12-3/TRBV12-4
j_call: TRBJ1-2
cdr3_length: 12
clone_size: many
cdr3_nt: TGTGCCAGCAGCGGACAACTCTATGGCTACACCTTC
cdr3_aa: CASSGQLYGYTF

d_call: NA
v_call: TRBV4-2
j_call: TRBJ1-2
cdr3_length: 17
clone_size: NA
cdr3_nt: TGTGCCAGCAGCCAAGGTGGTCAGGGCGGGGCCAACTATGGCTACACCTTC
cdr3_aa: CASSQGGQGGANYGYTF

d_call: NA
v_call: TRBV14
j_call: TRBJ1-1
cdr3_length: 17
clone_size: NA
cdr3_nt: TGTGCCAGCAGCCAAATTAAAGGTCGGGCCGCGAACACTGAAGCTTTCTTT
cdr3_aa: CASSQIKGRAANTEAFF

d_call: TRBD2
v_call: TRBV25-1
j_call: TRBJ2-7
cdr3_length: 15
clone_size: once
cdr3_nt: TGTGCCAGCAGTGAAGGACTAGCGGATCTCTACGAGCAGTACTTC
cdr3_aa: CASSEGLADLYEQYF

d_call: TRBD1
v_call: TRBV2
j_call: TRBJ1-2
cdr3_length: 16
clone_size: NA
cdr3_nt: TGTGCCAGCAGTGCGCCGGGACAGAGCATGTCCTATGGCTACACCTTC
cdr3_aa: CASSAPGQSMSYGYTF

d_call: NA
v_call: TRBV24-1
j_call: TRBJ2-3
cdr3_length: 12
clone_size: many
cdr3_nt: TGTGCCACCAGTGATTTAACTAATACGCAGTATTTT
cdr3_aa: CATSDLTNTQYF

d_call: NA
v_call: TRBV6-1
j_call: TRBJ2-7
cdr3_length: 13
clone_size: many
cdr3_nt: TGTGCCAGCAGTCCGACATACCGGTACGAGCAGTACTTC
cdr3_aa: CASSPTYRYEQYF

d_call: NA
v_call: TRBV19
j_call: TRBJ2-2
cdr3_length: 15
clone_size: NA
cdr3_nt: TGTGCCAGTAACCCAAAAGGGGAGAACACCGGGGAGCTGTTTTTT
cdr3_aa: CASNPKGENTGELFF

d_call: NA
v_call: TRBV7-3
j_call: TRBJ2-7
cdr3_length: 11
clone_size: NA
cdr3_nt: TGTGCCAGCAGCCTACTAGGTCTCCAGTACTTC
cdr3_aa: CASSLLGLQYF

d_call: NA
v_call: TRBV6-2/TRBV6-3
j_call: TRBJ1-2
cdr3_length: 15
clone_size: NA
cdr3_nt: TGTGCCAGCAGTTACTCGAGCCGGGGGCTTGATGGCTACACCTTC
cdr3_aa: CASSYSSRGLDGYTF

d_call: NA
v_call: TRBV7-2
j_call: TRBJ2-5
cdr3_length: 15
clone_size: NA
cdr3_nt: TGTGCCAGCAGCCCGGGGGGCCGGGACCAAGAGACCCAGTACTTC
cdr3_aa: CASSPGGRDQETQYF

d_call: NA
v_call: TRBV6-1
j_call: TRBJ1-2
cdr3_length: 15
clone_size: few
cdr3_nt: TGTGCCAGCAAGGTCCCGGGGGCCAGTGGCTATGGCTACACCTTC
cdr3_aa: CASKVPGASGYGYTF

d_call: NA
v_call: TRBV5-1
j_call: TRBJ2-7
cdr3_length: 16
clone_size: few
cdr3_nt: TGCGCCAGCAGCTTGGATGGCAGGGCTAGCTCCTACGAGCAGTACTTC
cdr3_aa: CASSLDGRASSYEQYF

d_call: NA
v_call: TRBV25-1
j_call: TRBJ2-6
cdr3_length: 17
clone_size: few
cdr3_nt: TGTGCCAGCAGTGAAGGGGGGGCCGAGTGTGGGGCCAACGTCCTGACTTTC
cdr3_aa: CASSEGGAECGANVLTF

d_call: NA
v_call: TRBV20-1
j_call: TRBJ2-7
cdr3_length: 13
clone_size: many
cdr3_nt: TGCAGTGCCGACTACTCGAGCTCCTACGAGCAGTACTTC
cdr3_aa: CSADYSSSYEQYF

d_call: NA
v_call: TRBV20-1
j_call: TRBJ1-3
cdr3_length: 13
clone_size: NA
cdr3_nt: TGCAGTGCTAGAGTCCCGCAGGCCGTAGGCATATATTTT
cdr3_aa: CSARVPQAVGIYF

d_call: NA
v_call: TRBV6-2/TRBV6-3
j_call: TRBJ1-2
cdr3_length: 13
clone_size: NA
cdr3_nt: TGTGCCAGCAGTTCCCGGGGAGTCTATGGCTACACCTTC
cdr3_aa: CASSSRGVYGYTF

d_call: TRBD2
v_call: TRBV7-8
j_call: TRBJ2-7
cdr3_length: 16
clone_size: many
cdr3_nt: TGTGCCAGCAGCCCCGGAGCGGGAGACAGCTCCTACGAGCAGTACTTC
cdr3_aa: CASSPGAGDSSYEQYF

d_call: NA
v_call: TRBV25-1
j_call: TRBJ2-7
cdr3_length: 12
clone_size: few
cdr3_nt: TGTGCCAGCACGGGACGGAACTACGAGCAGTACTTC
cdr3_aa: CASTGRNYEQYF

d_call: TRBD1
v_call: TRBV2
j_call: TRBJ1-2
cdr3_length: 13
clone_size: NA
cdr3_nt: TGTGCCAGCAGAGTGGACAGGGTCTATGGCTACACCTTC
cdr3_aa: CASRVDRVYGYTF

d_call: TRBD2
v_call: TRBV7-3
j_call: TRBJ2-3
cdr3_length: 18
clone_size: NA
cdr3_nt: TGTGCCAGCAGCTTAATCGTGTTCGGGGGGGCGGGCACAGATACGCAGTATTTT
cdr3_aa: CASSLIVFGGAGTDTQYF

d_call: TRBD1
v_call: TRBV10-3
j_call: TRBJ2-3
cdr3_length: 13
clone_size: many
cdr3_nt: TGTGCCATCAGTGAGTTGCAGGGGGACACGCAGTATTTT
cdr3_aa: CAISELQGDTQYF

d_call: NA
v_call: TRBV2
j_call: TRBJ2-7
cdr3_length: 13
clone_size: NA
cdr3_nt: TGTGCCAGCAGTCCTCTCAAACCCAACGAGCAGTACTTC
cdr3_aa: CASSPLKPNEQYF

d_call: NA
v_call: TRBV25-1
j_call: TRBJ1-6
cdr3_length: 15
clone_size: NA
cdr3_nt: TGTGCCAGCAGTTCACGGGGGGTCGCTAATTCACCCCTCCACTTT
cdr3_aa: CASSSRGVANSPLHF

d_call: NA
v_call: TRBV9
j_call: TRBJ1-2
cdr3_length: 14
clone_size: few
cdr3_nt: TGTGCCAGCAGCGTAGCGACAGCTAACCATGGCTACACCTTC
cdr3_aa: CASSVATANHGYTF

d_call: NA
v_call: TRBV6-1
j_call: TRBJ1-5
cdr3_length: 12
clone_size: few
cdr3_nt: TGTGCCAGCAGTGCCCTCGATCAGCCCCAGCATTTT
cdr3_aa: CASSALDQPQHF

d_call: NA
v_call: TRBV2
j_call: TRBJ1-5
cdr3_length: 14
clone_size: many
cdr3_nt: TGTGCCAGCAGTGAGGTTACAGATAATCAGCCCCAGCATTTT
cdr3_aa: CASSEVTDNQPQHF

d_call: NA
v_call: TRBV7-9
j_call: TRBJ1-1
cdr3_length: 15
clone_size: few
cdr3_nt: TGTGCCAGCAGCAAGCGTCGAGGCGGTAGCCCTGAAGCTTTCTTT
cdr3_aa: CASSKRRGGSPEAFF

d_call: NA
v_call: TRBV5-1
j_call: TRBJ2-7
cdr3_length: 14
clone_size: many
cdr3_nt: TGCGCCAGCAGCTTCGACATCAGCTCCTACGAGCAGTACTTC
cdr3_aa: CASSFDISSYEQYF

d_call: TRBD2
v_call: TRBV9
j_call: TRBJ2-3
cdr3_length: 14
clone_size: many
cdr3_nt: TGTGCCAGCACACCGACTAGCGGGGACCATACGCAGTATTTT
cdr3_aa: CASTPTSGDHTQYF

d_call: TRBD1
v_call: TRBV20-1
j_call: TRBJ1-1
cdr3_length: 13
clone_size: few
cdr3_nt: TGCAGTGCTCGACAGGGAACGAACACTGAAGCTTTCTTT
cdr3_aa: CSARQGTNTEAFF

d_call: NA
v_call: TRBV19
j_call: TRBJ1-2
cdr3_length: 14
clone_size: many
cdr3_nt: TGTGCCAGTAGTATCCTTCTCCTTCGCTATGGCTACACCTTC
cdr3_aa: CASSILLLRYGYTF

d_call: TRBD1
v_call: TRBV6-1
j_call: TRBJ1-3
cdr3_length: 18
clone_size: NA
cdr3_nt: TGTGCCAGCAGCCACGAATTGAGACAGGGGTCATCTGGAAACACCATATATTTT
cdr3_aa: CASSHELRQGSSGNTIYF

d_call: NA
v_call: TRBV7-9
j_call: TRBJ1-2
cdr3_length: 15
clone_size: many
cdr3_nt: TGTGCCAGCAGCTTAGAAGAGGGTTTGCACTATGGCTACACCTTC
cdr3_aa: CASSLEEGLHYGYTF

d_call: TRBD1
v_call: TRBV2
j_call: TRBJ1-5
cdr3_length: 14
clone_size: NA
cdr3_nt: TGTGCCAGCCCGGGACAGGGGTTCCATCAACCCCAGCATTTT
cdr3_aa: CASPGQGFHQPQHF

d_call: NA
v_call: TRBV7-2
j_call: TRBJ1-6
cdr3_length: 14
clone_size: few
cdr3_nt: TGTGCCAGCAGCTTAGGGCATCATAATTCACCCCTCCACTTT
cdr3_aa: CASSLGHHNSPLHF

d_call: NA
v_call: TRBV2
j_call: TRBJ1-6
cdr3_length: 13
clone_size: NA
cdr3_nt: TGTGCCACCGGGACTGAGAGGGATTCACCCCTCCACTTT
cdr3_aa: CATGTERDSPLHF

d_call: TRBD2
v_call: TRBV7-2
j_call: TRBJ2-7
cdr3_length: 15
clone_size: many
cdr3_nt: TGTGCCAGCAGCCCACCGCGGGGGTCAGACTACGAGCAGTACTTC
cdr3_aa: CASSPPRGSDYEQYF

d_call: NA
v_call: TRBV29-1
j_call: TRBJ1-2
cdr3_length: 17
clone_size: few
cdr3_nt: TGCAGCGTTCGCGGTTCTTTTAGTGGCAGGGGAGGCTATGGCTACACCTTC
cdr3_aa: CSVRGSFSGRGGYGYTF

d_call: TRBD1
v_call: TRBV11-2
j_call: TRBJ2-6
cdr3_length: 17
clone_size: few
cdr3_nt: TGTGCCAGCAGCCGTCCCGGGACAGGGGTCGGGGCCAACGTCCTGACTTTC
cdr3_aa: CASSRPGTGVGANVLTF

d_call: NA
v_call: TRBV6-5
j_call: TRBJ1-2
cdr3_length: 16
clone_size: NA
cdr3_nt: TGTGCCAGCAGTTACCGGGCAGGTGGGGTTAACTATGGCTACACCTTC
cdr3_aa: CASSYRAGGVNYGYTF

d_call: NA
v_call: TRBV7-8
j_call: TRBJ2-5
cdr3_length: 15
clone_size: few
cdr3_nt: TGTGCCAGCAGCTTAGCCGGCAGACCCCAAGAGACCCAGTACTTC
cdr3_aa: CASSLAGRPQETQYF

d_call: TRBD1
v_call: TRBV5-8
j_call: TRBJ1-2
cdr3_length: 14
clone_size: many
cdr3_nt: TGTGCCAGCAGCTTGGCGGGACAGTACTATGGCTACACCTTC
cdr3_aa: CASSLAGQYYGYTF

d_call: NA
v_call: TRBV10-3
j_call: TRBJ2-7
cdr3_length: 13
clone_size: once
cdr3_nt: TGTGCCAGCAGTTGGCAGATCCTTTACGAGCAGTACTTC
cdr3_aa: CASSWQILYEQYF

d_call: TRBD2
v_call: TRBV6-5
j_call: TRBJ2-1
cdr3_length: 15
clone_size: few
cdr3_nt: TGTGCCAGCGGTTCGAGCGGGACCTCCTACAATGAGCAGTTCTTC
cdr3_aa: CASGSSGTSYNEQFF

d_call: NA
v_call: TRBV29-1
j_call: TRBJ1-2
cdr3_length: 13
clone_size: many
cdr3_nt: TGCAGCGGCGCCCGGGGGAATTTAGACGGCTACACCTTC
cdr3_aa: CSGARGNLDGYTF

d_call: NA
v_call: TRBV2
j_call: TRBJ1-5
cdr3_length: 14
clone_size: many
cdr3_nt: TGTGCCAGCCGTGTGGGTTATAGCAATCAGCCCCAGCATTTT
cdr3_aa: CASRVGYSNQPQHF

d_call: NA
v_call: TRBV3-1
j_call: TRBJ2-7
cdr3_length: 12
clone_size: NA
cdr3_nt: TGTGCCAGCAGCCAAAGAGGATTAGAGCAGTACTTC
cdr3_aa: CASSQRGLEQYF

d_call: TRBD2
v_call: TRBV5-8
j_call: TRBJ2-5
cdr3_length: 16
clone_size: NA
cdr3_nt: TGTGCCAGCAGCATCGGGACTAGCGGGGGCCGGGAGACCCAGTACTTC
cdr3_aa: CASSIGTSGGRETQYF

d_call: TRBD1
v_call: TRBV20-1
j_call: TRBJ1-4
cdr3_length: 13
clone_size: NA
cdr3_nt: TGCAGTGCTAGAGATGACAGGGGGCAAAAACTGTTTTTT
cdr3_aa: CSARDDRGQKLFF

d_call: TRBD1
v_call: TRBV25-1
j_call: TRBJ1-6
cdr3_length: 17
clone_size: NA
cdr3_nt: TGTGCCACCCAAAAGACAGGGGGGACGGCGCATAATTCACCCCTCCACTTT
cdr3_aa: CATQKTGGTAHNSPLHF

d_call: TRBD1
v_call: TRBV9
j_call: TRBJ1-1
cdr3_length: 14
clone_size: NA
cdr3_nt: TGTGCCAGCAGCGCCGACAGGGGCTACACTGAAGCTTTCTTT
cdr3_aa: CASSADRGYTEAFF

d_call: NA
v_call: TRBV12-3/TRBV12-4
j_call: TRBJ1-4
cdr3_length: 13
clone_size: few
cdr3_nt: TGTGCCAGCGGACAGCGAACTAATGAAAAACTGTTTTTT
cdr3_aa: CASGQRTNEKLFF

d_call: TRBD1
v_call: TRBV20-1
j_call: TRBJ2-2
cdr3_length: 12
clone_size: few
cdr3_nt: TGCAGTGCTAGCAGGGGGAACGGGGAGCTGTTTTTT
cdr3_aa: CSASRGNGELFF